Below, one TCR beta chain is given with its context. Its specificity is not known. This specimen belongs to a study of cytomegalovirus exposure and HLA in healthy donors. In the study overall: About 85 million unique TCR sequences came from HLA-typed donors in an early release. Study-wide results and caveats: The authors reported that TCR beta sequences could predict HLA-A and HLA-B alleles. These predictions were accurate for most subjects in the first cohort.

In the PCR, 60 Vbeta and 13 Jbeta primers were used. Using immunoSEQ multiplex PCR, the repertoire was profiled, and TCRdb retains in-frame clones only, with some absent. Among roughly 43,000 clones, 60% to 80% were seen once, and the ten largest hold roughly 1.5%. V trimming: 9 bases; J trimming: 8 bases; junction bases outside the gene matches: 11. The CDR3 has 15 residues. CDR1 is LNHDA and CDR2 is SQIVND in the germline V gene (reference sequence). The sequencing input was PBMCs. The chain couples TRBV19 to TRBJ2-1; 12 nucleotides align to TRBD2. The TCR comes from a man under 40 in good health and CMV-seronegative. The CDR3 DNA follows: TGTGCCAGCCAACTACTAGCGGGAGGTCGCCATGAGCAGTTCTTC. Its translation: CASQLLAGGRHEQFF.